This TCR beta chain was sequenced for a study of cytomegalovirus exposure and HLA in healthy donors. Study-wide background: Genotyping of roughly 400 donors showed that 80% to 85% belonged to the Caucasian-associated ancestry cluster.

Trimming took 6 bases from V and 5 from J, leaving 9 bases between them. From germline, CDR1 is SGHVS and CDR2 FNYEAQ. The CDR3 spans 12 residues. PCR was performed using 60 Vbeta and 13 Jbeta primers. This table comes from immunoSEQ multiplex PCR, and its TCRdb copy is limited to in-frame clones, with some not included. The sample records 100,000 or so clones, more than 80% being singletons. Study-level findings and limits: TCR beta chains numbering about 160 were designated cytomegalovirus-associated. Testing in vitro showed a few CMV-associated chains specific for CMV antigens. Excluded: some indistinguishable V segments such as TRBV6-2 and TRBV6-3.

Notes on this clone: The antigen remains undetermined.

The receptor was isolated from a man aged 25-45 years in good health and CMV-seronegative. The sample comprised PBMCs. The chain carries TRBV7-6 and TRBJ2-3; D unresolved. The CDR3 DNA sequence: TGTGCCAGCAGTCTAGTGGGAGATACGCAGTATTTT. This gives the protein CASSLVGDTQYF. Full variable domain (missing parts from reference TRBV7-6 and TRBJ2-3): GAGVSQSPRYKVTKRGQDVALRCDPISGHVSLYWYRQALGQGPEFLTYFNYEAQQDKSGLPNDRFSAERPEGSISTLTIQRTEQRDSAMYRCASSLVGDTQYFGPGTRLTVL.